This TCR beta chain was captured in a study of blood T cells in healthy people across ages. Alongside a J-beta primer mix, a sample-barcoded 5' primer served in a second PCR lasting about 7 to 11 cycles. TCRdb used MiXCR to reprocess the 5' RACE reads, holding one entry per CDR3 protein. The repertoire holds roughly 1,800,000 distinct CDR3 sequences, with around 48% as singletons. About this clonotype itself: The target antigen is unknown.

The authors drew about 10 milliliters of peripheral blood from each donor. Isolation of PBMCs gave at least 6 million cells per sample. The extraction recovered at least 6 micrograms of total RNA per sample. The CDR3 is 16 residues long. The V gene lost 3 bases and the J gene lost 0 bases, with 9 bases spanning the gap. Germline V gene sequence: CDR1 SGHVS, CDR2 FQNEAQ. Overall study results and limits: Using unsorted PBMCs precluded a conclusive naive versus antigen-experienced comparison.

Sequencing was carried out using blood. The sequence was collected from a woman aged 40 to 50 in good health. The chain joins TRBV7-8 to TRBJ2-6; perhaps D is TRBD1 or TRBD2 (5 bases each). CDR3 sequence (DNA): TGTGCCAGCAGCTTGGGACGGCACTCTGGGGCCAACGTCCTGACTTTC. Its translation: CASSLGRHSGANVLTF.